The entry that follows covers one T cell receptor beta chain sequence. These data come from a study of blood T cell repertoires in COVID-19. The method was immunoSEQ multiplex PCR; TCRdb's version includes in-frame clones alone and lacks a portion of them. The sample shows more than 300,000 clones, 70% to 90% of them seen only once. The recovered donors of Cohort 3 showed two negative PCRs, clearance, or symptom resolution. V gave up 2 bases and J gave up 4 bases; unmatched junction bases: 6. In germline, CDR1 is MNHEY, CDR2 SVGAGI. This CDR3 is built from 15 residues. The chain couples TRBV6-5 to TRBJ1-2, with 8 bases that match TRBD1. The receptor was isolated from a woman aged 25-40 years who had recovered from COVID-19. The sequencing sample was made of PBMCs or T cells enriched from blood (not recorded which). CDR3 loop: CASSYGQGLLYGYTF. As DNA, the CDR3 is TGTGCCAGCAGTTACGGACAGGGACTTCTCTATGGCTACACCTTC.